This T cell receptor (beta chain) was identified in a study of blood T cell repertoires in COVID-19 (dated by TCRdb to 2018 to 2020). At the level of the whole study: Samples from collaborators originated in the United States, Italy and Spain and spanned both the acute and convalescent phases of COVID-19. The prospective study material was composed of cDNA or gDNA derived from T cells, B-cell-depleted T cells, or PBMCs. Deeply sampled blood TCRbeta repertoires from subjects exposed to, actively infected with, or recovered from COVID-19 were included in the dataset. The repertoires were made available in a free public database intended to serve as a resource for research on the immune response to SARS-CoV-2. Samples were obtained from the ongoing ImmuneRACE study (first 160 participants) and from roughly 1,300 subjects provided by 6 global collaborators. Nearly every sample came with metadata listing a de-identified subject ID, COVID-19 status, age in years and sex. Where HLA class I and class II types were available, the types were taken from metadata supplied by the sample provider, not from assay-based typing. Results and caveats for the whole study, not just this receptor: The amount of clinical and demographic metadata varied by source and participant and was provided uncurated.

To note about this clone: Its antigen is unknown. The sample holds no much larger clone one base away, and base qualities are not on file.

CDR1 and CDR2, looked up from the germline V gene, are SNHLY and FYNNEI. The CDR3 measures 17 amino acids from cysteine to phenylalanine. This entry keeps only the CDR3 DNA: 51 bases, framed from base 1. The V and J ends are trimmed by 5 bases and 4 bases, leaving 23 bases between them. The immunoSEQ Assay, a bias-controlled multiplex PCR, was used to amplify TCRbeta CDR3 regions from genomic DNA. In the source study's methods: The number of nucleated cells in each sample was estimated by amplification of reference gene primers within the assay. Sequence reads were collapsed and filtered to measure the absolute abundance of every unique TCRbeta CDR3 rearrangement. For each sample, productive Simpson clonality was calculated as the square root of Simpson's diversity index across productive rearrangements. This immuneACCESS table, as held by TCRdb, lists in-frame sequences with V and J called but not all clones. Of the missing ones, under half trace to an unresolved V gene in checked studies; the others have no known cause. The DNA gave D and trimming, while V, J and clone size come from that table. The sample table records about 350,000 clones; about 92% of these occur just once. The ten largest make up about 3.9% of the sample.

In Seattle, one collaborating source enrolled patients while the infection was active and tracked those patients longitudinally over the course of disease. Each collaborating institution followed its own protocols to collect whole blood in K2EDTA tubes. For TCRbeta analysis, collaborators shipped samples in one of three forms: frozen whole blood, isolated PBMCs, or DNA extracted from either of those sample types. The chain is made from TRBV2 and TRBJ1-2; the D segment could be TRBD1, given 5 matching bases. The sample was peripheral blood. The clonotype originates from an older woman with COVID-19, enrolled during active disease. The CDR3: CASSLKPQGTVVYGYTF. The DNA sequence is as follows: TGTGCCAGCAGTCTTAAGCCTCAGGGCACTGTGGTCTATGGCTACACCTTC.